The 12 T cell receptor beta chains below all came from one sample that was sequenced in a study of T cell repertoires in cytomegalovirus infection (dated by TCRdb to between 2018 and 2021). Sequenced using an Illumina HiSeq 1500. The public reads were reanalyzed by TCRdb: fastp trimming at Q25, MiXCR alignment, in-frame beta chains only. Entries that share a CDR3 protein sequence are merged under the most common genes and DNA. Recorded for this sample are 450,000 to 650,000 distinct CDR3 sequences; about 26% of them occurred a single time. The ten largest clones represent roughly 13% of the sample. Sequenced: PBMCs. All receptors come from a human donor in good health (CMV status not recorded). Some clones in this sample may be carry-over from other donors' samples.

J is TRBJ1-1 and V is TRBV20-1; 10 nucleotides line up with TRBD1. This CDR3 spans 13 amino acids. Looked up from germline, CDR1 is DFQATT and CDR2 is SNEGSKA (reference sequence). The V and J ends lost 5 bases and 5 bases, in that order; junction bases with no gene match: 5. The CDR3 DNA reads TGCAGTGCTCTGAGGGGACAGGGGACTGAAGCTTTCTTT. This gives the protein CSALRGQGTEAFF.

The chain uses TRBV5-6 and TRBJ1-5; possible D gene TRBD1, 5 bases. V was shortened by 3 bases and J by 6 bases, with 13 bases between the two germline ends. The CDR3 is made up of 14 amino acids. Per germline, CDR1 SGHDT and CDR2 YYEEEE. The CDR3 loop is CASSSGYSGQPQHF. Written as DNA, the CDR3 is TGTGCCAGCAGCTCAGGGTACTCGGGTCAGCCCCAGCATTTT.

This clonotype was counted a few times. CDR3 protein: CASSLHFRGETQYF. The CDR3 nucleotides read TGTGCCAGCAGCCTACATTTTCGTGGAGAGACCCAGTACTTC. The V and J genes are TRBV11-3 and TRBJ2-5; D unclear. From germline, CDR1 is SGHNT and CDR2 YENEEA. V lost 5 bases, J lost 4 bases, and 14 bases lay in between. This CDR3 is 14 amino acids long.

This clonotype was observed at least ten times. V gene TRBV9 combines with J gene TRBJ2-2; unclear D gene. Trimming took off 0 bases at V and 5 bases at J, with 2 bases between the two ends. This CDR3 contains 12 residues. The germline V gene encodes CDR1 SGDLS and CDR2 YYNGEE. DNA of the CDR3: TGTGCCAGCAGCGTAGGAACCGGGGAGCTGTTTTTT. Its translation: CASSVGTGELFF.

This chain connects TRBV5-6 to TRBJ1-2, with D tentatively TRBD1 (5 bases). Deletions cut 2 bases from V and 5 bases from J, with 19 bases between. CDR1 is SGHDT, CDR2 YYEEEE, per germline. CDR3 length: 16 residues. Written as DNA, the CDR3 is TGTGCCAGCAGCTTATTAGACAGTCTCATCCTTTATGGCTACACCTTC. This translates into CASSLLDSLILYGYTF.

Concerning this clonotype itself: Germline is not matched at one junction end, which may reflect a read error. This chain uses TRBV13 with TRBJ2-3, with D possibly being TRBD2 (6 bases). There are 13 residues in the CDR3. Germline V gene data show CDR1 as PRHDT and CDR2 as FYEKMQ (reference sequence). The CDR3: CASSGAGLDTQYF. The CDR3 region has the DNA TGCGCCAGCAGTGGAGCGGGTTTAGATACGCAGTATTTT.

This chain connects TRBV6-2 or TRBV6-3 to TRBJ2-1; TRBD1 matches 7 bases. The J segment lost 4 bases and the V segment lost 0 bases, leaving 12 bases of the junction unmatched. Germline V CDR1 and CDR2: MNHEY, SVGEGT. This CDR3 spans 18 amino acids. The CDR3 here is CASSYSTGDGLTYNEQFF. The CDR3 bases are TGTGCCAGCAGTTACTCTACAGGGGACGGCTTGACTTACAATGAGCAGTTCTTC.

CDR3 sequence: CAIRETSGLSADTQYF. DNA for the CDR3: TGTGCCATCAGGGAGACTAGCGGCTTATCGGCAGATACGCAGTATTTT. The gene calls are TRBV10-3 and TRBJ2-3; 9 nucleotides line up with TRBD2. Germline V gene lookup returns CDR1 ENHRY and CDR2 SYGVKD. Germline trimming cut 6 bases from V and 4 bases from J; bases unmatched to any gene: 11. The CDR3 sequence is 16 residues long.

The rearrangement links TRBV19 to TRBJ2-7; D is possibly TRBD2 (6 bases). This CDR3 region has 14 residues. Trimming pared 6 bases from V and 2 bases from J, leaving 14 bases between. CDR1 and CDR2 from the germline V gene are LNHDA and SQIVND (reference sequence). The CDR3 DNA reads TGTGCCAGTAGCCCCAGTAGCGGCACCTACGAGCAGTACTTC. Its protein product is CASSPSSGTYEQYF.

In its sample, this clonotype was seen many times. The CDR3 DNA is TGTGCCAGCAGCAAGAATAGCGGGAGGGTATACGAGCAGTACTTC. Encoded protein: CASSKNSGRVYEQYF. The J gene is TRBJ2-7, the V gene TRBV6-1; 11 nucleotides match TRBD2. V was pared by 6 bases and J by 4 bases, with 8 bases of the junction left unmatched. CDR3 length equals 15 residues. In germline, CDR1 is MNHNS, CDR2 SASEGT.

This clonotype came up many times. The V call is TRBV7-2, the J call TRBJ2-3; 7 nucleotides agree with TRBD2. CDR1 is SGHTA and CDR2 is FQGNSA in the germline V gene. With 5 bases clipped from V and 4 bases from J, the junction kept 9 bases outside the gene matches. The CDR3 extends over 15 amino acids. The CDR3 nucleotides read TGTGCCAGCAGCATGGGAGGGCCGTCTGCAGATACGCAGTATTTT. As protein: CASSMGGPSADTQYF.

This clonotype was detected only a few times. This chain links TRBV7-2 with TRBJ2-5; D possibly corresponds to TRBD1 (6 bases). V was shortened by 5 bases and J by 0 bases, with 7 bases between the two germline ends. Germline CDR1 and CDR2: SGHTA and FQGNSA. CDR3 size: 13 residues. The CDR3 protein is CASSRGNQETQYF. CDR3 nucleotide sequence: TGTGCCAGCAGCAGGGGGAACCAAGAGACCCAGTACTTC.